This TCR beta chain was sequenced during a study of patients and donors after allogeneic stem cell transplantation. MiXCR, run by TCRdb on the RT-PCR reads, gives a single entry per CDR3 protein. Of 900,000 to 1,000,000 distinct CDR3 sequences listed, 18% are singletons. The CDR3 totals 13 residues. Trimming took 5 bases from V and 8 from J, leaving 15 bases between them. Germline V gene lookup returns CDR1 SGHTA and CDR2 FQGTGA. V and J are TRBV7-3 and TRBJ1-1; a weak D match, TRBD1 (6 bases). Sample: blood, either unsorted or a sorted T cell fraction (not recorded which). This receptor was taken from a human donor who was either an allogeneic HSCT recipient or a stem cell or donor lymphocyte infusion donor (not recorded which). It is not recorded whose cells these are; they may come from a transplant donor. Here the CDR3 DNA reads TGTGCCAGCAGCCTTCCACCCAGGGGAGAAGCTTTCTTT. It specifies CASSLPPRGEAFF.